Following are 16 T cell receptor beta chains from one sample sequenced in a study of high-grade serous ovarian cancer treatment subgroups. Libraries were prepared by immunoSEQ multiplex PCR; TCRdb keeps only in-frame clonotypes and omits some of them. The sample has over 2,500 clones; 70% to 80% are singletons. The tumor samples were collected prior to definitive surgery or chemotherapy. Sequencing used tumor tissue. The receptors originated from a human donor with high-grade serous ovarian cancer.

The chain recombines TRBV5-5 with TRBJ1-2, with a possible D match to TRBD1 (5 bases). The ends were cut back, 0 bases at V and 8 bases at J, with 14 bases in the middle. The CDR3 covers 14 residues. Looked up from germline, CDR1 is SGHKS and CDR2 is YYEKEE (reference sequence). The chain's CDR3 is CASSLGAGYGGYTF. The CDR3, as DNA: TGTGCCAGCAGCTTGGGGGCAGGGTATGGCGGCTACACCTTC.

The chain uses TRBV7-6 and TRBJ1-3, with 10 positions matching TRBD1. In germline, CDR1 is SGHVS, CDR2 FNYEAQ. The CDR3 is made up of 18 amino acids. Losses at the gene ends were 3 bases for V and 4 bases for J; bases not matched to a gene: 12. DNA of the CDR3: TGTGCCAGCAGCTTTACCCATCGACAGGGGGCAGTAGGAAACACCATATATTTT. It specifies CASSFTHRQGAVGNTIYF. The variable domain in full, with the rest retrieved from reference TRBV7-6 and TRBJ1-3, is GAGVSQSPRYKVTKRGQDVALRCDPISGHVSLYWYRQALGQGPEFLTYFNYEAQQDKSGLPNDRFSAERPEGSISTLTIQRTEQRDSAMYRCASSFTHRQGAVGNTIYFGEGSWLTVV.

V and J are TRBV18 and TRBJ2-7, with 7 bases aligning to TRBD2. CDR1 and CDR2 (germline): KGHSH, LQKENI. The J segment lost 3 bases and the V segment lost 5 bases, leaving 4 bases of the junction unmatched. There are 13 residues in the CDR3. This CDR3 is CASSIGGGYEQYF. Written as DNA, the CDR3 is TGTGCCAGCTCAATTGGGGGGGGCTACGAGCAGTACTTC.

The V call is TRBV6-6, the J call TRBJ1-5, with a weak D call TRBD1 (5 bases). V gave up 7 bases and J gave up 8 bases, with 18 bases separating them. CDR1 and CDR2 from the germline V gene are MNHNY and SVGAGI (reference sequence). The CDR3 totals 14 residues. CDR3 sequence reads: CASKWGSDIKPQHF. Written as DNA, the CDR3 is TGTGCCAGCAAGTGGGGGTCGGACATCAAGCCCCAGCATTTT.

The CDR3 coding sequence is TGCGCCAGCCGGAGCGGGACAGGGGAATACGAGCAGTACTTC. Its protein is CASRSGTGEYEQYF. The rearrangement joins TRBV5-1 to TRBJ2-7, with 10 nucleotides matching TRBD1. CDR3 length: 14 residues. V trimming: 7 bases; J trimming: 4 bases; junction bases outside the gene matches: 8. Per the germline V gene, CDR1 is SGHRS and CDR2 is YFSETQ.

The CDR3 DNA reads TGTGCCATCAGTGTTACACCGAGCACAGATACGCAGTATTTT. The encoded protein is CAISVTPSTDTQYF. The rearrangement joins TRBV10-3 to TRBJ2-3; D is undetermined. V was pared by 4 bases and J by 0 bases, with 8 bases between. This CDR3 region has 14 residues. CDR1 is ENHRY, CDR2 SYGVKD, per germline.

The V gene is TRBV21-1, the J gene TRBJ1-5. TRBV21-1 is given as a pseudogene. This CDR3 has 16 residues. Here the CDR3 DNA reads TGTGCCAGCAGCAAATTCTCACGACTCGTTGGTCAGCCCCAGCATTTT. This codes for CASSKFSRLVGQPQHF.

The V gene is TRBV19, the J gene TRBJ2-7, with TRBD2 identical over 11 bases. Germline V gene sequence: CDR1 LNHDA, CDR2 SQIVND (reference sequence). The CDR3 has 14 residues. V was clipped by 5 bases and J by 3 bases; unmatched bases: 3. DNA for the CDR3: TGTGCCAGTAGTCCCGGGACTAGCGGCTACGAGCAGTACTTC. Translated: CASSPGTSGYEQYF.

The gene calls are TRBV6-4 and TRBJ2-3; 10 nucleotides align to TRBD2. Per the germline V gene, CDR1 is MRHNA and CDR2 is SNTAGT. The J segment lost 4 bases and the V segment lost 5 bases, leaving 6 bases of the junction unmatched. The length of the CDR3 is 15 residues. CDR3 region: CASSTLAGEADTQYF. The CDR3 nucleotides are TGTGCCAGCAGTACCCTAGCGGGGGAGGCAGATACGCAGTATTTT.

The chain recombines TRBV27 with TRBJ1-6; 8 bases agree with TRBD1. Per germline, CDR1 MNHEY and CDR2 SMNVEV (reference sequence). This CDR3 comprises 15 residues. Trimming at V came to 5 bases and at J to 9 bases, leaving 9 bases not matched to a gene. CDR3 sequence reads: CASSGLQGVGSPLHF. The CDR3 bases are TGTGCCAGCAGTGGGCTACAGGGGGTGGGTTCACCCCTCCACTTT.

V gene TRBV7-9 combines with J gene TRBJ2-7; D may match TRBD1 or TRBD2 (6 bases each). Germline V gene sequence: CDR1 SEHNR, CDR2 FQNEAQ (reference sequence). With 1 base removed from V and 0 bases from J, the gap between germline ends came to 13 bases. This CDR3 contains 16 residues. CDR3 amino acids: CASSLGAGGYSYEQYF. The CDR3 nucleotides are TGTGCCAGCAGCTTAGGGGCCGGGGGCTACTCCTACGAGCAGTACTTC.

The rearrangement uses TRBV30 and TRBJ2-7, with 8 nucleotides matching TRBD1. Per the germline V gene, CDR1 is GTSNPN and CDR2 is SVGIG (reference sequence). The CDR3 length is 17 residues. Germline trimming cut 0 bases from V and 0 bases from J; bases unmatched to any gene: 10. CDR3 region: CAWSVKLGTGFSYEQYF. The CDR3 coding sequence is TGTGCCTGGAGTGTAAAGTTAGGGACAGGATTCTCCTACGAGCAGTACTTC.

The rearrangement joins TRBV6-5 to TRBJ2-1; D not resolved. The length of the CDR3 is 15 residues. Per germline, CDR1 MNHEY and CDR2 SVGAGI. The V gene lost 2 bases and the J gene lost 6 bases, with 14 bases spanning the gap. In DNA form, the CDR3 reads TGTGCCAGCAGTTACCCCGGGCACTTGGGCAATGAGCAGTTCTTC. Protein product: CASSYPGHLGNEQFF.

This clone came up a few times. The V call is TRBV6-5, the J call TRBJ2-1; 7 bases fit TRBD2. V dropped 2 bases and J dropped 2; count of bases not matched to a gene: 0. Germline loops: CDR1 MNHEY, CDR2 SVGAGI. This CDR3 has 14 residues. CDR3 DNA: TGTGCCAGCAGTTACACTAGCGCCTACAATGAGCAGTTCTTC. Its translation is CASSYTSAYNEQFF.

This chain connects TRBV5-4 to TRBJ1-3; TRBD1 matches 7 bases. CDR3 size: 15 residues. Germline trimming cut 4 bases from V and 1 base from J; bases unmatched to any gene: 5. The germline V gene has CDR1 SGHNT and CDR2 YYREEE (reference sequence). CDR3 DNA sequence: TGTGCCAGCAGCGAGGGACAGTATTCTGGAAACACCATATATTTT. This codes for CASSEGQYSGNTIYF.

V gene TRBV13 combines with J gene TRBJ1-1; the match to TRBD1 covers 10 bases. This CDR3 has 14 amino acids. Germline loops: CDR1 PRHDT, CDR2 FYEKMQ (reference sequence). V was pared by 0 bases and J by 7 bases, with 2 bases of the junction left unmatched. CDR3 coding DNA: TGTGCCAGCAGCTTAGGGGACAGGGGGGGTGAAGCTTTCTTT. The encoded protein is CASSLGDRGGEAFF.